This record covers a single T cell receptor beta chain. CDR1 is MNHEY and CDR2 is SVGAGI in the germline V gene. The CDR3 has 11 amino acids. V was shortened by 5 bases and J by 3 bases, with 5 bases between the two germline ends. This sample stems from a study of PD-L1 blockade in urothelial cancer. Each PCR received spiked synthetic TCR analog templates. Clones were read by immunoSEQ multiplex PCR, and TCRdb kept only the in-frame ones, dropping some. Counted here are tens of thousands of clones, more than 80% occurring once; the ten biggest clones make up approximately 7.5%. Stated time point: peripheral blood 6 weeks after treatment start. Patients in the study were battling locally advanced or metastatic urothelial carcinoma.

Specimen: PBMCs, collected around atezolizumab (anti-PD-L1) treatment. The V and J genes are TRBV6-5 and TRBJ2-7, with unresolved D. The origin of this receptor is a man between 65 and 80 years old with urothelial cancer. The CDR3 nucleotides read TGTGCCAGCAGTCGCGACTACGAGCAGTACTTC. Protein product: CASSRDYEQYF.